Following are 27 T cell receptor beta chains from one sample sequenced in a study of neurological immune-mediated disorders. TCRdb re-called the 5' RACE reads through MiXCR, storing one row per CDR3 protein. Of 30,000 to 40,000 distinct CDR3 sequences in the sample, 3.5% to 4% were seen once. Sequences were obtained from PBMCs. Receptors originate from a man aged 25-40 years with multiple sclerosis.

This clonotype was counted between two and nine times. The gene calls are TRBV6-4 and TRBJ2-3; D possibly corresponds to TRBD1 (5 bases). Germline V CDR1 and CDR2: MRHNA, SNTAGT. V dropped 6 bases and J dropped 5 bases, with 9 bases sitting between them. This CDR3 has 12 amino acids. The CDR3 DNA reads TGTGCCAGCAGCAAAGGGGAAGATACGCAGTATTTT. Translating gives CASSKGEDTQYF.

The table lists this clonotype with many counts. V is TRBV13 and J is TRBJ1-2; 9 bases agree with TRBD1. Germline V CDR1 and CDR2: PRHDT, FYEKMQ (reference sequence). V gave up 5 bases and J gave up 5 bases; unmatched junction bases: 3. This CDR3 region has 13 residues. The CDR3 protein is CASSRGQGYGYTF. CDR3 nucleotide sequence: TGTGCCAGCAGCCGGGGACAGGGTTATGGCTACACCTTC.

Of note for this clonotype: A much larger clone sits a single nucleotide away, making a read error possible. The rearrangement joins TRBV20-1 to TRBJ2-7; 7 nucleotides line up with TRBD1. Germline V gene sequence: CDR1 DFQATT, CDR2 SNEGSKA (reference sequence). CDR3 length equals 13 residues. Trimming took 6 bases from V and 7 from J; bases not matched to a gene: 12. The CDR3 nucleotides are TGCAGTGCACTCCCGACAGGGCGCAAAGAGCAGTACTTC. It yields the protein CSALPTGRKEQYF.

This clonotype has ten or more counts. The chain uses TRBV14 and TRBJ2-2; D gene uncertain. V was pared by 3 bases and J by 3 bases, with 5 bases between. CDR3 length: 13 amino acids. Germline V lookup: CDR1 SGHDN, CDR2 FVKESK. The chain's CDR3 is CASSQKHTGELFF. Here the CDR3 DNA reads TGTGCCAGCAGCCAGAAGCACACCGGGGAGCTGTTTTTT.

At least ten counts were recorded for this clonotype. The chain joins TRBV27 to TRBJ2-3; no clear D gene. V lost 4 bases, J lost 2 bases, and 16 bases lay in between. The CDR3 consists of 16 residues. Germline V gene data show CDR1 as MNHEY and CDR2 as SMNVEV (reference sequence). In DNA, the CDR3 is TGTGCCAGCAGTTCAGCGAGGCCCCTGACCACAGATACGCAGTATTTT. Protein: CASSSARPLTTDTQYF.

This clonotype was observed many times. This rearrangement joins TRBV24-1 to TRBJ2-6, with 8 bases fitting TRBD1. Trimming cost V 3 bases and J 3 bases; bases outside gene matches: 3. The CDR3 totals 16 residues. Germline CDR1 is KGHDR and CDR2 is SFDVKD. The chain's CDR3 is CATSDPDRGGANVLTF. DNA for the CDR3: TGTGCCACCAGTGATCCTGACAGGGGTGGGGCCAACGTCCTGACTTTC.

This clonotype was detected many times. The rearrangement uses TRBV20-1 and TRBJ2-1; 8 positions match TRBD2. CDR1 is DFQATT, CDR2 SNEGSKA, per germline (reference sequence). J lost 2 bases, V lost 0 bases, and 6 bases had no gene match. The CDR3 is 16 residues long. The CDR3 nucleotides are TGCAGTGCTAGAGATGCGGGGGGCGGCACCTACAATGAGCAGTTCTTC. Protein product: CSARDAGGGTYNEQFF.

This clonotype appeared many times. The rearrangement joins TRBV12-3 or TRBV12-4 to TRBJ1-1, with D possibly matching TRBD1 (6 bases). The CDR3 is made up of 13 amino acids. Trimming took off 4 bases at V and 4 bases at J, with 10 bases between the two ends. This CDR3 reads CASSYREGTEAFF. CDR3 DNA: TGTGCCAGCAGTTACAGGGAAGGCACTGAAGCTTTCTTT.

This clonotype has at least ten counts. This rearrangement joins TRBV20-1 to TRBJ2-5, with D perhaps assigned TRBD1 or TRBD2 (6 bases each). V was cut by 6 bases and J by 4 bases, with 15 bases left in between. Germline V gives CDR1 DFQATT, CDR2 SNEGSKA (reference sequence). This CDR3 contains 13 residues. The CDR3 here is CSAPQGGLETQYF. CDR3 bases: TGCAGTGCCCCCCAAGGGGGGCTAGAGACCCAGTACTTC.

This clonotype came up many times. The chain couples TRBV20-1 to TRBJ2-5, with 7 bases aligning to TRBD2. J lost 4 bases, V lost 3 bases, and 8 bases had no gene match. CDR3 length equals 14 residues. Germline CDR1 is DFQATT and CDR2 is SNEGSKA (reference sequence). This CDR3 is CSASGIRGVETQYF. Written as DNA, the CDR3 is TGCAGTGCTAGTGGAATCCGGGGGGTAGAGACCCAGTACTTC.

This clonotype was detected ten times or more. At one end the junction does not follow the germline gene, possibly because of a read error. The chain links TRBV7-9 to TRBJ1-2; TRBD1 agrees at 9 bases. In germline, CDR1 is SEHNR, CDR2 FQNEAQ (reference sequence). This CDR3 is built from 13 residues. The CDR3 loop is CASSLAPTGGVKF. Here the CDR3 DNA reads TGTGCCAGCAGCTTAGCGCCTACAGGGGGCGTAAAGTTC.

This clonotype was observed at least ten times. This rearrangement joins TRBV5-1 to TRBJ2-7, with 9 bases aligning to TRBD1. This CDR3 has 15 amino acids. Looked up from germline, CDR1 is SGHRS and CDR2 is YFSETQ. The junction had 10 bases not matched to a gene; V was cut back by 5 bases and J by 4 bases. The CDR3 nucleotides read TGCGCCAGCAGACATGGACAGGGGAATGCGTACGAGCAGTACTTC. The encoded protein is CASRHGQGNAYEQYF.

This clonotype was picked up many times. The chain is built from TRBV20-1 and TRBJ1-4; D uncertain. The CDR3 spans 13 residues. In germline, CDR1 is DFQATT, CDR2 SNEGSKA (reference sequence). Trimming left V 5 bases short and J 6 bases short, with 13 bases between. The CDR3 reads CSAQSGMDEKLFF. The DNA for the CDR3 is TGCAGTGCTCAATCCGGGATGGATGAAAAACTGTTTTTT.

This clonotype was observed many times. This chain uses TRBV2 with TRBJ2-1; possible D gene TRBD2, 6 bases. From germline, CDR1 is SNHLY and CDR2 FYNNEI. The CDR3 is 11 residues long. Trimming shortened V by 8 bases and J by 10 bases, and 12 bases separated the two germline ends. CDR3 nucleotides: TGTGCCAGCCCGACGGGGGACGAGCAGTTCTTC. Protein sequence: CASPTGDEQFF.

The sample holds many counts of this clonotype. The chain carries TRBV9 and TRBJ1-1; D unresolved. The CDR3 is made up of 13 amino acids. With 4 bases removed from V and 1 base from J, the gap between germline ends came to 8 bases. CDR1 SGDLS and CDR2 YYNGEE come from the germline V gene. In DNA, the CDR3 is TGTGCCAGCAGCCCACTTGGGAACACTGAAGCTTTCTTT. Protein: CASSPLGNTEAFF.

This clonotype came up many times. V usage is TRBV6-6 and J usage is TRBJ1-6, with D tentatively TRBD1 (5 bases). V lost 4 bases, J lost 6 bases, and 13 bases lay in between. The CDR3 sequence is 15 residues long. Per germline, CDR1 MNHNY and CDR2 SVGAGI (reference sequence). CDR3 residues: CASSSRGGGNSPLHF. The DNA for the CDR3 is TGTGCCAGCAGTTCCCGGGGCGGGGGTAATTCACCCCTCCACTTT.

Of note for this clonotype: The junction shows a germline mismatch at one end, possibly a read error. The rearrangement joins TRBV7-2 to TRBJ1-3; possible D gene TRBD1, 6 bases. CDR1 is SGHTA, CDR2 FQGNSA, per germline. The CDR3 length is 15 residues. The CDR3 here is CASSVLGTSGNTIYF. The CDR3 nucleotides are TGTGCCAGCAGCGTATTAGGGACATCTGGAAACACCATCTATTTT.

This clonotype was observed many times. The chain couples TRBV12-3 or TRBV12-4 to TRBJ1-5, with D maybe TRBD1 (5 bases). There are 15 residues in the CDR3. Trimming left V 5 bases short and J 6 bases short, with 17 bases between. CDR3 sequence reads: CASSRGTGDGQPQHF. The DNA of the CDR3 is TGTGCCAGCAGTCGGGGGACGGGGGATGGTCAGCCCCAGCATTTT.

This clonotype is judged large (0.1 to 1%). The chain has TRBV12-3 or TRBV12-4 and TRBJ1-6, with D unclear. This CDR3 spans 12 amino acids. Trimming left V 0 bases short and J 6 bases short, with 0 bases between. Here the CDR3 reads CASSLANSPLHF. As DNA, the CDR3 is TGTGCCAGCAGTTTAGCTAATTCACCCCTCCACTTT.

This clonotype was seen ten or more times. The chain links TRBV19 to TRBJ1-1; D not resolved. This CDR3 comprises 12 residues. Trimming stripped 3 bases from V and 7 bases from J, with 9 bases between. Germline V CDR1 and CDR2: LNHDA, SQIVND (reference sequence). CDR3 sequence: CASSMGNREAFF. CDR3 in DNA: TGTGCCAGTAGTATGGGTAATCGTGAAGCTTTCTTT. The variable domain in full, with the rest retrieved from reference TRBV19 and TRBJ1-1, is DGGITQSPKYLFRKEGQNVTLSCEQNLNHDAMYWYRQDPGQGLRLIYYSQIVNDFQKGDIAEGYSVSREKKESFPLTVTSAQKNPTAFYLCASSMGNREAFFGQGTRLTVV.

The table lists this clonotype with many counts. This chain uses TRBV5-1 with TRBJ1-1, with a weak D call TRBD1 (5 bases). With 0 bases removed from V and 6 bases from J, the gap between germline ends came to 12 bases. There are 14 residues in the CDR3. Germline values: CDR1 SGHRS, CDR2 YFSETQ. DNA of the CDR3: TGCGCCAGCAGCTTGGCAGGGAGCACGGCTGAAGCTTTCTTT. Residues: CASSLAGSTAEAFF.

In its sample, this clonotype was seen many times. The rearrangement joins TRBV5-1 to TRBJ1-1; 9 bases are a match to TRBD1. Germline V CDR1 and CDR2: SGHRS, YFSETQ. V dropped 0 bases and J dropped 3; count of bases not matched to a gene: 0. The CDR3 has 14 amino acids. The CDR3 reads CASSLGTGDTEAFF. CDR3 nucleotides: TGCGCCAGCAGCTTGGGGACAGGGGACACTGAAGCTTTCTTT.

Only a few counts were recorded for this clonotype. The rearrangement joins TRBV20-1 to TRBJ2-1; D remains ambiguous. V lost 6 bases, J lost 6 bases, and 15 bases lay in between. The length of the CDR3 is 13 residues. Germline V lookup: CDR1 DFQATT, CDR2 SNEGSKA (reference sequence). In nucleotides, the CDR3 is TGCAGTGCCCAAACCGCGCTGGGCAATGAGCAGTTCTTC. Translated: CSAQTALGNEQFF.

This clonotype was recorded many times. The V gene is TRBV6-5, the J gene TRBJ2-1, with D possibly called TRBD1 or TRBD2 (5 bases each). The length of the CDR3 is 14 residues. V lost 1 base, J lost 10 bases, and 14 bases lay in between. Looked up from germline, CDR1 is MNHEY and CDR2 is SVGAGI. CDR3 loop: CASSYLGPLTEQFF. CDR3 sequence (DNA): TGTGCCAGCAGTTACTTGGGACCGCTTACGGAGCAGTTCTTC.

This clonotype was seen ten or more times. CDR3 DNA sequence: TGCAGTGCTCCCGGACAGGGGAATCAGCCCCAGCATTTT. Protein sequence: CSAPGQGNQPQHF. The chain uses TRBV20-1 and TRBJ1-5, with 9 bases identical to TRBD1. The germline V gene encodes CDR1 DFQATT and CDR2 SNEGSKA (reference sequence). The CDR3 spans 13 residues. Trimming at V came to 5 bases and at J to 4 bases, leaving 3 bases not matched to a gene.

This clonotype was counted between two and nine times. Here the CDR3 omits its conserved ending phenylalanine or tryptophan, so a read error is the likely source. This chain connects TRBV5-1 to TRBJ2-5, with D maybe TRBD1 (5 bases). Germline CDR1 and CDR2: SGHRS and YFSETQ. The CDR3 loop spans 14 amino acids. Trimming took off 2 bases at V and 4 bases at J, with 12 bases between the two ends. The CDR3 DNA follows: TGCGCCAGCAGCTTAGGGGCGGTTCCAGAGACCCAGTACTGC. This encodes CASSLGAVPETQYC.

This clonotype was recorded at least ten times. The CDR3 region is CSAIGGGARDTQYF. The DNA of the CDR3 is TGCAGTGCGATCGGCGGGGGGGCCAGAGATACGCAGTATTTT. The genes are TRBV20-1 and TRBJ2-3; TRBD2 matches at 9 bases. V lost 6 bases and J lost 5; bases outside the gene matches: 9. Germline V gene data show CDR1 as DFQATT and CDR2 as SNEGSKA (reference sequence). The CDR3 runs 14 residues.